Following are 26 T cell receptor beta chains from one sample sequenced in a study of neurological immune-mediated disorders. TCRdb passed the 5' RACE reads through MiXCR, listing each CDR3 protein once. Of some 25,000 distinct CDR3 sequences listed, over 5.5% are singletons. Sequencing was performed on PBMCs. Receptors originate from a woman aged 40 to 50 in good health.

This clonotype was counted many times. J is TRBJ2-6 and V is TRBV27, with TRBD2 matching 12 bases. This CDR3 has 18 amino acids. Germline V gives CDR1 MNHEY, CDR2 SMNVEV (reference sequence). The ends lost 4 bases at V and 0 bases at J; junction bases unmatched: 4. CDR3 amino acids: CASSSGLAGVSGANVLTF. The CDR3, as DNA: TGTGCCAGCAGTTCGGGACTAGCGGGCGTCTCTGGGGCCAACGTCCTGACTTTC. Together with reference TRBV27 and TRBJ2-6, the CDR3 gives the full variable domain: EAQVTQNPRYLITVTGKKLTVTCSQNMNHEYMSWYRQDPGLGLRQIYYSMNVEVTDKGDVPEGYKVSRKEKRNFPLILESPSPNQTSLYFCASSSGLAGVSGANVLTFGAGSRLTVL.

At least ten counts were recorded for this clonotype. The rearrangement joins TRBV29-1 to TRBJ1-2, with a tentative D call TRBD1 (6 bases). The CDR3 is made up of 14 amino acids. Trimming took off 3 bases at V and 5 bases at J, with 16 bases between the two ends. Germline lookup yields CDR1 SQVTM and CDR2 ANQGSEA. The CDR3: CSVDPRQRGYGYTF. In nucleotides, the CDR3 is TGCAGCGTTGACCCGAGACAGAGGGGGTATGGCTACACCTTC.

This clonotype is medium-sized. This rearrangement joins TRBV9 to TRBJ1-2, with D possibly TRBD1 on 5 matching bases. Germline CDR1 and CDR2: SGDLS and YYNGEE. Deletions cut 0 bases from V and 7 bases from J, with 10 bases between. The CDR3 sequence is 13 residues long. CDR3 sequence (DNA): TGTGCCAGCAGCGTAGGGGGGAGTGGTGGCTACACCTTC. Its protein is CASSVGGSGGYTF.

This chain links TRBV4-1 with TRBJ2-7; D is ambiguous. Trimming cost V 1 base and J 1 base, with 11 bases left between them. The CDR3 extends over 15 amino acids. Per germline, CDR1 MGHRA and CDR2 YSYEKL. CDR3 loop: CASSQALVGSYEQYF. The CDR3 bases are TGCGCCAGCAGCCAAGCCCTGGTTGGGTCCTACGAGCAGTACTTC.

This clonotype was found many times. One junction end disagrees with the germline gene, perhaps due to a read error. The chain has TRBV12-3 or TRBV12-4 and TRBJ1-4; 10 nucleotides match TRBD1. The CDR3 runs to 14 residues. The CDR3 DNA follows: TGTGCCAGCAGTAGACAGGGGGCTAAGGAAAAACTGTTTTTT. Its translation is CASSRQGAKEKLFF.

In this sample, this clonotype turned up many times. V gene TRBV7-8 combines with J gene TRBJ2-3; tentative D call: TRBD2 (5 bases). Trimming cost V 3 bases and J 5 bases, with 15 bases left between them. This CDR3 spans 15 amino acids. Germline values: CDR1 SGHVS, CDR2 FQNEAQ. The CDR3, as DNA: TGTGCCAGCAGCTTGGGCGGCTTCGGGGTAGATACGCAGTATTTT. It translates to CASSLGGFGVDTQYF.

This clonotype was seen many times. The rearrangement links TRBV5-1 to TRBJ1-5, with a possible D match to TRBD1 (5 bases). Trimming shortened V by 4 bases and J by 6 bases, and 14 bases separated the two germline ends. CDR1 is SGHRS and CDR2 is YFSETQ in the germline V gene. The CDR3 runs 14 residues. The CDR3 coding sequence is TGCGCCAGCAGCCCGGGGGACGCGCTTCAGCCCCAGCATTTT. This translates into CASSPGDALQPQHF. The whole variable domain, filled in from reference TRBV5-1 and TRBJ1-5, reads KAGVTQTPRYLIKTRGQQVTLSCSPISGHRSVSWYQQTPGQGLQFLFEYFSETQRNKGNFPGRFSGRQFSNSRSEMNVSTLELGDSALYLCASSPGDALQPQHFGDGTRLSIL.

This clonotype has at least ten counts. The J gene is TRBJ2-1, the V gene TRBV20-1; D is unresolved. V was trimmed by 0 bases and J by 4 bases, leaving 7 bases between them. CDR1 DFQATT and CDR2 SNEGSKA come from the germline V gene (reference sequence). The CDR3 has 13 residues. CDR3 amino acids: CSARDLKYNEQFF. The CDR3 bases are TGCAGTGCTAGAGATCTCAAGTACAATGAGCAGTTCTTC.

This clonotype was detected many times. The chain recombines TRBV28 with TRBJ2-7; 8 bases agree with TRBD2. The trim removed 3 bases at V and 3 bases at J, leaving 16 bases unmatched. The germline V gene has CDR1 MDHEN and CDR2 SYDVKM. This CDR3 contains 18 residues. The CDR3 here is CASSFNPTWAGGSYEQYF. Written as DNA, the CDR3 is TGTGCCAGCAGTTTTAATCCCACGTGGGCGGGAGGCAGCTACGAGCAGTACTTC.

This clonotype was recorded at least ten times. V usage is TRBV7-9 and J usage is TRBJ1-2; a weak D match, TRBD1 (5 bases). Germline CDR1 reads SEHNR; CDR2 reads FQNEAQ (reference sequence). The CDR3 loop spans 16 amino acids. V lost 4 bases and J lost 4, with 19 bases in between. The CDR3 loop reads CASSSNRDGYLYGYTF. In DNA form, the CDR3 reads TGTGCCAGCAGCTCCAACCGGGACGGTTACCTCTATGGCTACACCTTC.

In this sample, this clonotype turned up many times. V is TRBV27 and J is TRBJ2-7; TRBD2 aligns across 7 bases. The CDR3 contains 15 residues. J was trimmed by 2 bases and V by 1 base; bases with no gene match: 5. CDR1 is MNHEY and CDR2 is SMNVEV in the germline V gene (reference sequence). The CDR3 region has the DNA TGTGCCAGCAGTTTATTTAGCGGGCGAACCTACGAGCAGTACTTC. Translating it yields CASSLFSGRTYEQYF.

This clonotype has at least ten counts. This chain connects TRBV10-3 to TRBJ2-3, with 7 bases matching TRBD2. The germline CDR1 and CDR2 sequences are ENHRY and SYGVKD. V trimming: 4 bases; J trimming: 1 base; junction bases outside the gene matches: 5. The CDR3 runs 15 residues. The CDR3, as DNA: TGTGCCATCAGTGTTTCTAGCGGAGGCACAGATACGCAGTATTTT. Protein sequence: CAISVSSGGTDTQYF.

This clonotype showed up many times. V and J are TRBV12-3 or TRBV12-4 and TRBJ1-2; 9 bases align to TRBD1. The junction had 2 bases not matched to a gene; V was cut back by 6 bases and J by 0 bases. This CDR3 spans 14 amino acids. The CDR3 spells CASRGTGTNYGYTF. Written as DNA, the CDR3 is TGTGCCAGCAGGGGGACAGGGACTAACTATGGCTACACCTTC.

This clonotype has at least ten counts. This sequence joins TRBV11-1 and TRBJ1-1; no firm D call. This CDR3 has 14 amino acids. CDR1 is SGHAT, CDR2 FQDESV, per germline (reference sequence). V dropped 5 bases and J dropped 0 bases, with 10 bases sitting between them. This chain's CDR3 is CASSPSRMNTEAFF. DNA for the CDR3: TGTGCCAGCAGCCCCAGCCGGATGAACACTGAAGCTTTCTTT.

In its sample, this clonotype was seen many times. The chain uses TRBV5-1 and TRBJ1-6; D is uncertain. CDR3 size: 15 residues. From germline, CDR1 is SGHRS and CDR2 YFSETQ. The V and J ends lost 3 bases and 9 bases respectively, with 16 bases between them. The CDR3 DNA reads TGCGCCAGCAGCTGGGAGGTCCAAGGAGGTTCACCCCTCCACTTT. Translating gives CASSWEVQGGSPLHF.

This clonotype has a handful of counts. The chain employs TRBV19 and TRBJ1-5; D remains unclear. In germline, CDR1 is LNHDA, CDR2 SQIVND (reference sequence). V lost 3 bases and J 2 bases, leaving 14 bases between the germline ends. The CDR3 has 16 amino acids. The CDR3 DNA reads TGTGCCAGTAGTATCGCAATCAAAGGTGGCAATCAGCCCCAGCATTTT. As protein: CASSIAIKGGNQPQHF.

This clonotype showed up many times. The rearrangement joins TRBV5-1 to TRBJ1-1; D may be TRBD1 (5 bases). With 4 bases removed from V and 5 bases from J, the gap between germline ends came to 18 bases. The CDR3 consists of 15 residues. CDR1 is SGHRS, CDR2 YFSETQ, per germline. In DNA form, the CDR3 reads TGCGCCAGCAGCCGGCGAAGGACGGGGGTTACTGAAGCTTTCTTT. Translation: CASSRRRTGVTEAFF.

The chain couples TRBV12-3 or TRBV12-4 to TRBJ1-1; D uncertain. The CDR3 covers 14 residues. The V gene lost 3 bases and the J gene lost 4 bases, with 12 bases spanning the gap. The CDR3 coding sequence is TGTGCCAGCAGTTTCGGGCAGTTGGGCACTGAAGCTTTCTTT. Its protein product is CASSFGQLGTEAFF.

Ten or more counts support this clonotype. The chain is built from TRBV6-5 and TRBJ1-2; 10 bases fit TRBD1. Trimming removed 1 base from V and 1 base from J; junction bases left unmatched: 3. The CDR3 contains 16 residues. Per the germline V gene, CDR1 is MNHEY and CDR2 is SVGAGI. As DNA, the CDR3 is TGTGCCAGCAGTTACTATCGGACAGGGGGTAACTATGGCTACACCTTC. Amino acids: CASSYYRTGGNYGYTF.

This clonotype was seen ten or more times. CDR3 sequence: CASSFLLDTEAFF. The CDR3 nucleotides read TGTGCCAGCAGCTTCTTATTAGACACTGAAGCTTTCTTT. This chain links TRBV11-2 with TRBJ1-1; D unresolved. This CDR3 is built from 13 residues. Per germline, CDR1 SGHAT and CDR2 FQNNGV. Trimming left V 3 bases short and J 3 bases short, with 8 bases between. Drawing the rest from reference TRBV11-2 and TRBJ1-1, the complete variable domain is EAGVAQSPRYKIIEKRQSVAFWCNPISGHATLYWYQQILGQGPKLLIQFQNNGVVDDSQLPKDRFSAERLKGVDSTLKIQPAKLEDSAVYLCASSFLLDTEAFFGQGTRLTVV.

This clonotype was observed at least ten times. The chain recombines TRBV14 with TRBJ2-1; D uncertain. The CDR3 consists of 13 residues. Germline-derived CDR1 and CDR2 are SGHDN and FVKESK. V dropped 1 base and J dropped 6 bases, with 7 bases sitting between them. CDR3 region: CASSQVRVNEQFF. CDR3 DNA: TGTGCCAGCAGCCAAGTTCGAGTCAATGAGCAGTTCTTC.

There are many counts of this clonotype. V is TRBV28 and J is TRBJ2-7; no reliable D call. This CDR3 comprises 12 residues. Trimming removed 6 bases from V and 6 bases from J, with 12 bases in between. Germline assignment: CDR1 MDHEN and CDR2 SYDVKM. This CDR3 is CASRKTYGEQYF. CDR3 sequence (DNA): TGTGCCAGCAGGAAGACATACGGCGAGCAGTACTTC.

This clonotype was counted many times. The chain joins TRBV29-1 to TRBJ2-5; D perhaps matches TRBD2 (6 bases). CDR3 size: 13 residues. V dropped 8 bases and J dropped 5 bases, with 18 bases sitting between them. Germline CDR1 SQVTM, CDR2 ANQGSEA. CDR3 bases: TGCAGCCACCGGACTACTATTGGGGAGACCCAGTACTTC. This sequence encodes CSHRTTIGETQYF.

This clonotype has at least ten counts. The chain combines TRBV29-1 with TRBJ1-3; 8 bases agree with TRBD1. Germline values: CDR1 SQVTM, CDR2 ANQGSEA. The CDR3 has 13 residues. The V segment lost 7 bases and the J segment 4 bases; nucleotides outside the gene matches: 6. DNA for the CDR3: TGCAGCGCCGCTCAGGGGGCCGGAAACACCATATATTTT. It codes for CSAAQGAGNTIYF.

This clonotype was found many times. The rearrangement links TRBV20-1 to TRBJ2-3; tentatively, D is TRBD1 (6 bases). V was cut by 5 bases and J by 1 base, with 13 bases left in between. CDR1 is DFQATT and CDR2 is SNEGSKA in the germline V gene (reference sequence). The CDR3 sequence is 14 residues long. The CDR3 coding sequence is TGCAGTGCTGGAACAGGGTGGGGCACAGATACGCAGTATTTT. Protein: CSAGTGWGTDTQYF.

This clonotype was seen repeatedly, ten times or more. The CDR3 reads CASRESSGNTIYF. The CDR3 DNA follows: TGCGCCAGCAGGGAGAGCTCTGGAAACACCATATATTTT. The chain employs TRBV5-1 and TRBJ1-3; D not resolved. Germline CDR1 and CDR2: SGHRS and YFSETQ. The CDR3 extends over 13 amino acids. With 5 bases removed from V and 0 bases from J, the gap between germline ends came to 6 bases.